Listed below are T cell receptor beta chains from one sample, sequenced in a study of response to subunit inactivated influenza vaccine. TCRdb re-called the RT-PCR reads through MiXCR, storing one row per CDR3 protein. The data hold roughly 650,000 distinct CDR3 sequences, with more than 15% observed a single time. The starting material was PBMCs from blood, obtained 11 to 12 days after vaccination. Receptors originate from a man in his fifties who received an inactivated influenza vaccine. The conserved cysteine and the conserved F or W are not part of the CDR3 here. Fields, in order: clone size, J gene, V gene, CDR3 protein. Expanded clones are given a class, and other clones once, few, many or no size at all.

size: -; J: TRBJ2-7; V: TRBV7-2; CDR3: ASSLWRGYEQY
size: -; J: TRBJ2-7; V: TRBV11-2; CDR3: ASSFRGLAGVSSYEQY
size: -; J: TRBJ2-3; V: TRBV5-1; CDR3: ASSLWQGPGDTQY
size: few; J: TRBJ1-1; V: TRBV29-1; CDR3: SVLHGTEAF
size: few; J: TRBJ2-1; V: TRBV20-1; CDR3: SARGPNYNEQF
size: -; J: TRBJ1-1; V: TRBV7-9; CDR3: ASSLAGSLNTEAF
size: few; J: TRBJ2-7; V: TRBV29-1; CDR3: SVGLGTYYEQY
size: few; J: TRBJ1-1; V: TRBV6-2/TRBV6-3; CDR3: ASSYGADRGEAF
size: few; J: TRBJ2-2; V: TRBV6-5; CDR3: ASSYSAVTNTGELF
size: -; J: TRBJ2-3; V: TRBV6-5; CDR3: ASSYSFSGGRSDTQY
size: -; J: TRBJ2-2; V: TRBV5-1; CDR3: ASSLSQSTGELF
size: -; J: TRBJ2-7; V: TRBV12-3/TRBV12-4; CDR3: ASSFGVPAGEQY
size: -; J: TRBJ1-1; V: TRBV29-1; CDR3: SVEDFGTENTEAF
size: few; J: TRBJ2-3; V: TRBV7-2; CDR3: ASSLTSGARTTQY
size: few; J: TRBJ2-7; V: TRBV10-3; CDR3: AIKTSYYEQY
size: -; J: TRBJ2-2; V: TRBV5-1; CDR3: ASSSYRDRGSWNTGELF
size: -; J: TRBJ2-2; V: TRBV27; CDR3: ASSLLLAGWRTGELF
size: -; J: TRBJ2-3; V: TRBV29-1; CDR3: SVVRGLADTDTQY
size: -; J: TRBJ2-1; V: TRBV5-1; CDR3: ASSVGLHDEQF
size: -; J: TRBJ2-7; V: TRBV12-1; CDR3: ASSCGTSYEQY
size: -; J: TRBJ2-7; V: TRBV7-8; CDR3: ASSIDRDSYEQY
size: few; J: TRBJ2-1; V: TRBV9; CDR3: ASSYGAGGPWNEQF
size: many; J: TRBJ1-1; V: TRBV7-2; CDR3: ASSLIANTEAF
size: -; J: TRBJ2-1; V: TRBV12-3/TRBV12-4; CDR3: ASSPLGTSFHEQF
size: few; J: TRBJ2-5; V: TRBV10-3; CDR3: AIRAGLQETQY
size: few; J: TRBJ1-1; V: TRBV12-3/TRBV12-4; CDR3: ASTPLPGQGRPEAF
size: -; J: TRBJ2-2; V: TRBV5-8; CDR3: ASSLFTRGTGELF
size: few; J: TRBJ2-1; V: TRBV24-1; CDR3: ATSDPRRDSQSSYNEQF
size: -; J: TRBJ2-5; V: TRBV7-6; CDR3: ASSLALGLDGETQY
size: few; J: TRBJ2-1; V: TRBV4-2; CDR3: ASSQATGTRNLNEQF
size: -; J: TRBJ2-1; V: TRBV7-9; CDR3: ASSLGAGGTFNEQF
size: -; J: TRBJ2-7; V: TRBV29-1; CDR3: SVIIEPTYEQY
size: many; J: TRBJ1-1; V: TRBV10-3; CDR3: AISEFQRGLGNTEAF
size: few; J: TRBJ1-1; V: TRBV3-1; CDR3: ASSSYRGPGTEAF
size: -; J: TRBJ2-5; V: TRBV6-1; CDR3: ASSLTGTFTGAQY
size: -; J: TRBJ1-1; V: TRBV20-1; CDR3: SARAMDTSNTEAF
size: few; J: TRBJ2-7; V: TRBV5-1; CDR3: ASSLDGTAEQY
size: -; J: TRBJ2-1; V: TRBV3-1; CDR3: ASSQDPALMRRREGIYNEQF
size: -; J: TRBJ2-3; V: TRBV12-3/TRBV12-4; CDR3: ASSLYGYTQY
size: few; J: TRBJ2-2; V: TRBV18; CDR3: ASSPGDRTYGGELF
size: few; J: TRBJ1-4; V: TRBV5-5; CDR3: ASSSFRGETNEKLF
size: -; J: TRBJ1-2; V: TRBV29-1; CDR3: SVVAGEGGYT
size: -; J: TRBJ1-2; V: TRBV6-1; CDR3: ASSTGPLPGYT
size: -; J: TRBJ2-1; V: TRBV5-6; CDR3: ASTGTGAYNEQF
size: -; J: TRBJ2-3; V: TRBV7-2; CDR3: ASSSRTVEY
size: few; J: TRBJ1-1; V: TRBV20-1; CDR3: STRRGGVLLAEAF
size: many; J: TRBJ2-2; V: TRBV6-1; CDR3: ASTLTSGNTGELF
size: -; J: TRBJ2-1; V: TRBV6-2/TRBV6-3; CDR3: ASSYSRVSNEQF
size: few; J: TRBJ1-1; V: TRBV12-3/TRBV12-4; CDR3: ASSFRTGSEAF
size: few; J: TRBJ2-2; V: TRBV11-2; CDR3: ASSFSDRERYTGELF
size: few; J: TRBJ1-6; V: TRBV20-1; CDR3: SGRRRLRTPLH
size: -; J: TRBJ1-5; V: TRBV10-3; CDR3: AISEAGGQPQH
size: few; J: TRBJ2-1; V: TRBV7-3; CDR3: ASSSTRAQLGEQF